This T cell receptor beta chain originates from a study of blood T cell repertoires in COVID-19. For the study at large: Sites across the United States, Italy and Spain contributed samples from acute and convalescent COVID-19. Nucleic acid was either cDNA or gDNA, and it came from T cells, B-cell-depleted T cells, or PBMCs.

With 2 bases clipped from V and 3 bases from J, the junction kept 9 bases outside the gene matches. Germline CDR1 reads SGHRS; CDR2 reads YFSETQ. This CDR3 region has 16 residues. In the original processing: The authors estimated nucleated cell counts from reference gene primer amplification. Clones were read by immunoSEQ multiplex PCR, and TCRdb kept only the in-frame ones, dropping some. The V and J calls and the clone size are those of that table, but D and trimming were determined from the DNA. The table shows fewer than 250,000 clones, with roughly 80% occurring only once. Material for sequencing was peripheral blood. This clonotype originated in a woman in her forties or fifties with acute or convalescent COVID-19. The chain uses TRBV5-1 and TRBJ2-7; 9 bases map to TRBD1. The CDR3 DNA sequence: TGCGCCAGCAGCTTTTCCGGGACAGGGATTCTCTACGAGCAGTACTTC. Its protein product is CASSFSGTGILYEQYF.